Presented here are 27 T cell receptor beta chains from one specimen sequenced in a study of T cells in Graves' hyperthyroidism and ophthalmopathy. Template material for amplifying TCR beta CDR3 regions consisted of RNA transcripts. Carried out on the TCR CDR3, a first-round RT-PCR used the HTBI primer set. In TCRdb, the multiplex PCR reads were re-called with MiXCR into one record per CDR3 protein. The sample lists around 350,000 distinct CDR3 sequences, 15% to 20% occurring once. What was sequenced was blood. These receptors all come from a woman under 30 with Graves' hyperthyroidism.

This clonotype was recorded at least ten times. This chain links TRBV20-1 with TRBJ2-7, with a weak D call TRBD1 (5 bases). Germline V CDR1 and CDR2: DFQATT, SNEGSKA (reference sequence). V was cut by 0 bases and J by 3 bases, with 15 bases left in between. The CDR3 has 15 amino acids. CDR3 bases: TGCAGTGCTAGAGAACCGACAGAGTTGGGCTACGAGCAGTACTTC. Translated, it gives CSAREPTELGYEQYF.

This chain joins TRBV24-1 and TRBJ2-1; 7 positions match TRBD2. Germline lookup yields CDR1 KGHDR and CDR2 SFDVKD. The junction had 11 bases not matched to a gene; V was cut back by 5 bases and J by 8 bases. The length of the CDR3 is 15 residues. In DNA form, the CDR3 reads TGTGCCACCAGTGCCCCCCAAGCGGGGAAACATGAGCAGTTCTTC. It specifies CATSAPQAGKHEQFF.

The table lists this clonotype with many counts. The rearrangement links TRBV6-2 or TRBV6-3 to TRBJ2-7, with 9 bases identical to TRBD1. With V trimmed by 2 bases and J by 7 bases, 9 bases remained unmatched. Germline loops: CDR1 MNHEY, CDR2 SVGEGT. The CDR3 sequence is 15 residues long. CDR3 bases: TGTGCCAGCAGTTACGGACAGGGGAATCTGAAGGAGCAGTACTTC. It is translated as CASSYGQGNLKEQYF.

The table lists this clonotype with many counts. The chain links TRBV28 to TRBJ2-7; 9 bases map to TRBD1. CDR1 and CDR2 from the germline V gene are MDHEN and SYDVKM. V lost 5 bases to trimming and J lost 3 bases; unmatched junction nucleotides: 5. The CDR3 covers 14 residues. The CDR3 sequence: CASSTGGPDYEQYF. For the CDR3, the DNA is TGTGCCAGCAGTACAGGGGGCCCAGACTACGAGCAGTACTTC.

At least ten counts were recorded for this clonotype. The chain is built from TRBV3-1 and TRBJ1-2; 7 positions agree with TRBD1. In germline, CDR1 is LGHDT, CDR2 YNNKEL (reference sequence). This CDR3 region has 15 residues. The junction had 9 bases not matched to a gene; V was cut back by 0 bases and J by 8 bases. The CDR3, as DNA: TGTGCCAGCAGCCAAGAGGTAGACAGGGAGGACGGCTACACCTTC. This encodes CASSQEVDREDGYTF.

Many counts were recorded for this clonotype. The chain links TRBV29-1 to TRBJ1-1; D is uncertain. Trimming removed 7 bases from V and 0 bases from J, with 15 bases in between. CDR1 is SQVTM, CDR2 ANQGSEA, per germline. The CDR3 runs to 14 residues. The CDR3, as DNA: TGCAGCGCCGTAACAGACCTAATGAACACTGAAGCTTTCTTT. It translates to CSAVTDLMNTEAFF.

Ten or more counts support this clonotype. The rearrangement joins TRBV6-1 to TRBJ2-5, with 8 bases identical to TRBD1. The trim removed 7 bases at V and 5 bases at J, leaving 6 bases unmatched. Per the germline V gene, CDR1 is MNHNS and CDR2 is SASEGT. CDR3 size: 13 residues. The CDR3 loop is CASNDRGGETQYF. The CDR3 DNA sequence: TGTGCCAGCAACGACAGGGGCGGTGAGACCCAGTACTTC.

This clonotype was seen repeatedly, ten times or more. The V and J genes are TRBV7-8 and TRBJ1-1; TRBD1 might be the D (6 bases). The CDR3 covers 14 residues. Trimming pared 1 base from V and 5 bases from J, leaving 11 bases between. Germline V CDR1 and CDR2: SGHVS, FQNEAQ. The DNA for the CDR3 is TGTGCCAGCAGCTTAGACCAGGGGAGTACTGAAGCTTTCTTT. As protein: CASSLDQGSTEAFF.

The sample holds one count of this clonotype. The chain is built from TRBV20-1 and TRBJ2-7; the D gene is possibly TRBD1 (6 bases). Looked up from germline, CDR1 is DFQATT and CDR2 is SNEGSKA (reference sequence). This CDR3 comprises 15 residues. The V gene lost 0 bases and the J gene lost 3 bases, with 15 bases spanning the gap. CDR3 bases: TGCAGTGCTAGAGATGGGGCAGGGGTGGGCTACGAGCAGTACTTC. Translation gives CSARDGAGVGYEQYF.

This clonotype was seen at least ten times. The chain combines TRBV12-3 or TRBV12-4 with TRBJ1-1; D is uncertain. Trimming removed 3 bases from V and 5 bases from J, with 4 bases in between. The CDR3 covers 11 residues. CDR3: CASSLWTEAFF. Here the CDR3 DNA reads TGTGCCAGCAGTTTGTGGACTGAAGCTTTCTTT.

This clonotype has a handful of counts. The CDR3 here is CASSLTGEGRELFF. Here the CDR3 DNA reads TGTGCCAGCAGCCTAACAGGGGAGGGTAGGGAGCTGTTTTTT. This chain joins TRBV12-3 or TRBV12-4 and TRBJ2-2; D tentatively fits TRBD1 or TRBD2 (7 bases each). The CDR3 is made up of 14 amino acids. Trimming left V 6 bases short and J 9 bases short, with 17 bases between.

In this sample, this clonotype turned up many times. The rearrangement links TRBV13 to TRBJ2-4, with unresolved D. The CDR3 has 17 amino acids. From germline, CDR1 is PRHDT and CDR2 FYEKMQ (reference sequence). V gave up 0 bases and J gave up 2 bases, with 14 bases separating them. CDR3 sequence: CASSLGETILTKNIQYF. CDR3 DNA: TGTGCCAGCAGCTTAGGCGAAACGATCCTTACCAAAAACATTCAGTACTTC.

This clonotype appeared many times. The V gene is TRBV12-3 or TRBV12-4, the J gene TRBJ2-6; D gene uncertain. The CDR3 is 15 amino acids. Trimming shortened V by 2 bases and J by 1 base, and 6 bases separated the two germline ends. The CDR3 DNA sequence: TGTGCCAGCAGTTTAAACAGATCTGGGGCCAACGTCCTGACTTTC. It codes for CASSLNRSGANVLTF.

This clonotype was seen repeatedly, ten times or more. The chain employs TRBV30 and TRBJ2-7; TRBD1 aligns across 8 bases. This CDR3 is built from 16 residues. In germline, CDR1 is GTSNPN, CDR2 SVGIG (reference sequence). The V segment lost 4 bases and the J segment 2 bases; nucleotides outside the gene matches: 13. The CDR3 DNA reads TGTGCCTGGATCCCACCGGCCGGGACAGGTACCTACGAGCAGTACTTC. Its protein is CAWIPPAGTGTYEQYF.

This clonotype has ten or more counts. This rearrangement joins TRBV7-9 to TRBJ2-7; maybe TRBD1 (5 bases). Trimming cost V 7 bases and J 5 bases, with 9 bases left between them. Germline-derived CDR1 and CDR2 are SEHNR and FQNEAQ (reference sequence). CDR3 length: 11 amino acids. The CDR3 coding sequence is TGTGCCAGCACCCTAGGGGACGAGCAGTACTTC. It encodes CASTLGDEQYF.

In the case of this clonotype: The final CDR3 position lacks the conserved phenylalanine or tryptophan, pointing to a likely read error. No DNA is shown, since the ends of the CDR3 on it are uncertain; the CDR3 is the one TCRdb lists. V is TRBV19 and J is TRBJ1-1. Looked up from germline, CDR1 is LNHDA and CDR2 is SQIVND (reference sequence). Inclusive of both ends, the CDR3 amounts to 14 amino acids. The CDR3 is CASITRGGDTEACY.

In its sample, this clonotype was seen a few times. This chain connects TRBV18 to TRBJ2-7; 7 nucleotides agree with TRBD1. The germline CDR1 and CDR2 sequences are KGHSH and LQKENI. The CDR3 sequence is 14 residues long. V lost 6 bases and J lost 4; bases outside the gene matches: 9. This chain's CDR3 is CASSKQGNRYEQYF. For the CDR3, the DNA is TGTGCCAGCTCGAAACAGGGGAACCGATACGAGCAGTACTTC.

This clonotype was seen ten or more times. V and J are TRBV27 and TRBJ1-5; D not certain. The CDR3 covers 14 residues. V was pared by 0 bases and J by 2 bases, with 5 bases between. CDR1 and CDR2 (germline): MNHEY, SMNVEV (reference sequence). In DNA, the CDR3 is TGTGCCAGCAGTTTATCGGTCCGCAATCAGCCCCAGCATTTT. Protein product: CASSLSVRNQPQHF.

This clonotype was seen many times. This chain joins TRBV30 and TRBJ1-2; D is undetermined. The CDR3 has 12 residues. The V gene lost 2 bases and the J gene lost 8 bases, with 12 bases spanning the gap. Germline lookup yields CDR1 GTSNPN and CDR2 SVGIG (reference sequence). Here the CDR3 reads CAWSLGRVGYTF. CDR3 DNA: TGTGCCTGGAGTCTCGGACGGGTCGGCTACACCTTC. Supplemented by reference TRBV30 and TRBJ1-2, the full variable domain reads SQTIHQWPATLVQPVGSPLSLECTVEGTSNPNLYWYRQAAGRGLQLLFYSVGIGQISSEVPQNLSASRPQDRQFILSSKKLLLSDSGFYLCAWSLGRVGYTFGSGTRLTVV.

This clonotype was observed at least ten times. The V gene is TRBV7-2, the J gene TRBJ1-2, with TRBD1 as a possible D gene (6 bases). Trimming shortened V by 6 bases and J by 6 bases, and 14 bases separated the two germline ends. The germline gives CDR1 SGHTA, CDR2 FQGNSA. The CDR3 has 13 amino acids. The CDR3 DNA is TGTGCCAGCAGGCCCGGGACAACCGATGGCTACACCTTC. It translates to CASRPGTTDGYTF.

This clonotype was seen many times. V is TRBV9 and J is TRBJ2-7; D call uncertain. CDR1 is SGDLS, CDR2 YYNGEE, per germline. The CDR3 is 14 amino acids. Trimming stripped 3 bases from V and 2 bases from J, with 12 bases between. The CDR3 sequence is CASSALGATYEQYF. The CDR3 DNA follows: TGTGCCAGCAGCGCCCTCGGCGCTACCTACGAGCAGTACTTC.

This clonotype has at least ten counts. The V call is TRBV6-2 or TRBV6-3, the J call TRBJ1-1; D remains unclear. Germline values: CDR1 MNHEY, CDR2 SVGEGT. The CDR3 runs 13 residues. Between the trimmed V and J ends, which lost 3 bases and 0 bases, there was a span of 5 bases. The CDR3 DNA reads TGTGCCAGCAGTTATAGGTTGAACACTGAAGCTTTCTTT. Protein product: CASSYRLNTEAFF.

This clonotype came up many times. This chain's CDR3 is CASGQEDRAYKVNEQYF. The CDR3, as DNA: TGTGCCAGCGGACAAGAGGACAGGGCATACAAGGTCAACGAGCAGTACTTC. The chain joins TRBV27 to TRBJ2-7; TRBD1 aligns across 8 bases. The V gene end was trimmed by 8 bases and the J gene end by 5 bases; junction bases not matched to a gene: 20. The germline CDR1 and CDR2 sequences are MNHEY and SMNVEV (reference sequence). The CDR3 sequence is 17 residues long.

This clonotype was seen more than once but under ten times. This chain connects TRBV30 to TRBJ2-7; 7 bases are shared with TRBD1. V was clipped by 8 bases and J by 5 bases; unmatched bases: 6. The germline gives CDR1 GTSNPN, CDR2 SVGIG (reference sequence). The CDR3 consists of 11 residues. The CDR3 reads CAREQGNEQYF. As DNA, the CDR3 is TGTGCCAGAGAACAGGGGAACGAGCAGTACTTC.

There are many counts of this clonotype. V gene TRBV7-2 combines with J gene TRBJ2-5, with 7 nucleotides matching TRBD1. Germline V gene data show CDR1 as SGHTA and CDR2 as FQGNSA. This CDR3 has 15 amino acids. After removal of 5 bases from V and 1 base from J, the junction contained 7 bases not matched to a gene. The CDR3 protein is CASSETGAPQETQYF. The CDR3 bases are TGTGCCAGCAGCGAAACAGGGGCCCCCCAAGAGACCCAGTACTTC.

This clonotype was seen ten or more times. As DNA, the CDR3 is TGCAGTGCTAGAGGTGACACCCACACTGAAGCTTTCTTT. Encoded protein: CSARGDTHTEAFF. The V call is TRBV20-1, the J call TRBJ1-1; D is uncertain. CDR3 length: 13 residues. The germline gives CDR1 DFQATT, CDR2 SNEGSKA (reference sequence). V was shortened by 1 base and J by 3 bases, with 9 bases between the two germline ends.

The chain carries TRBV7-9 and TRBJ2-7; 12 bases agree with TRBD2. This CDR3 contains 14 residues. V was clipped by 5 bases and J by 3 bases; unmatched bases: 2. Germline V gives CDR1 SEHNR, CDR2 FQNEAQ (reference sequence). CDR3 in amino acids: CASSGLAGYYEQYF. The CDR3 DNA sequence: TGTGCCAGCAGCGGACTAGCGGGGTACTACGAGCAGTACTTC.